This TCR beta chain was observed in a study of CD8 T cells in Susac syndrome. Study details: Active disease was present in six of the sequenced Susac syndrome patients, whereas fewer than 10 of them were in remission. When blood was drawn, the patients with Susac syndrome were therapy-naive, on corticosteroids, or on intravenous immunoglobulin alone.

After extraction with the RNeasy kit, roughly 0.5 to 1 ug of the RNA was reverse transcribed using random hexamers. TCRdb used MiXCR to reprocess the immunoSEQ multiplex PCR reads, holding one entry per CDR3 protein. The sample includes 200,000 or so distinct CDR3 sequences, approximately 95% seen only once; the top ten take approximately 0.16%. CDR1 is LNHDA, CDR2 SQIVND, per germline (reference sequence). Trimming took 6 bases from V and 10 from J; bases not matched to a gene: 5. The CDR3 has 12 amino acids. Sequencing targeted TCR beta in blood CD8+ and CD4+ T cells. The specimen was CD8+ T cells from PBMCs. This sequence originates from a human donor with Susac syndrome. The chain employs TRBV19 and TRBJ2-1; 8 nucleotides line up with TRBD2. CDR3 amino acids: CASSGRATEQFF. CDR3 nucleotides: TGTGCCAGTAGCGGGAGGGCCACCGAGCAGTTCTTC.